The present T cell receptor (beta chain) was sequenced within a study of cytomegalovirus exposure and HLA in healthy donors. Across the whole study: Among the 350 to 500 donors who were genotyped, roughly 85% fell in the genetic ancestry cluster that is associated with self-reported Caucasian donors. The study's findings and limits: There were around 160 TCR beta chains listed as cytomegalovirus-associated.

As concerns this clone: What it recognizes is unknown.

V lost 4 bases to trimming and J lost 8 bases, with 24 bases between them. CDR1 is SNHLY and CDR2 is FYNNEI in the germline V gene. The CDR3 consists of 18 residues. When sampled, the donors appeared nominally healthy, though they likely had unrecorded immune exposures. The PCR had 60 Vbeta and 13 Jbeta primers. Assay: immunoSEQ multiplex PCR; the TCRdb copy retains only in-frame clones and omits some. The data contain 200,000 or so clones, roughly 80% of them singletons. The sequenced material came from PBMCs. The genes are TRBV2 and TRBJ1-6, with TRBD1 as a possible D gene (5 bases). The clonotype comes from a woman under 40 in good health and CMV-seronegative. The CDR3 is CASSGSAEEGTRHSPLHF. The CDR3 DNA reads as TGTGCCAGCAGTGGCTCGGCCGAGGAGGGGACCCGGCATTCACCCCTCCACTTT.